The next 27 T cell receptor beta chains were all read from a single sample in a study of T cell repertoires in cytomegalovirus infection. No antigen is known for these receptors. Each CDR3 protein gets one entry after TCRdb re-called the reads with MiXCR. The profile shows a few hundred thousand distinct CDR3 sequences, around two fifths of them singletons. This material consisted of cultured PBMCs, taken from culture after CMV antigen stimulation. The origin of the receptors is a human donor in good health (CMV status not recorded). Some clones in this sample may be carry-over from other donors' samples.

The V call is TRBV20-1, the J call TRBJ1-4, with a tentative D call TRBD1 (5 bases). The CDR3 is made up of 13 amino acids. Germline loops: CDR1 DFQATT, CDR2 SNEGSKA (reference sequence). Trimming stripped 4 bases from V and 4 bases from J, with 10 bases between. The CDR3 loop reads CSAKGRFNEKLFF. CDR3 nucleotides: TGCAGTGCTAAGGGACGGTTTAATGAAAAACTGTTTTTT.

This clonotype was seen repeatedly, ten times or more. This rearrangement joins TRBV7-2 to TRBJ1-2; 9 nucleotides align to TRBD1. V was clipped by 5 bases and J by 8 bases; unmatched bases: 15. The germline CDR1 and CDR2 sequences are SGHTA and FQGNSA. There are 16 residues in the CDR3. For the CDR3, the DNA is TGTGCCAGCAGCCCCATGGGAGGGACAGGGACTGGAGGCTACACCTTC. Amino acid sequence: CASSPMGGTGTGGYTF.

J is TRBJ2-1 and V is TRBV7-8, with a weak D call TRBD2 (5 bases). This CDR3 region has 13 residues. Deletions cut 2 bases from V and 5 bases from J, with 7 bases between. Germline V lookup: CDR1 SGHVS, CDR2 FQNEAQ. CDR3 residues: CASSLRGNNEQFF. The CDR3 nucleotides read TGTGCCAGCAGCTTACGGGGAAACAATGAGCAGTTCTTC.

V usage is TRBV11-3 and J usage is TRBJ2-1; D unresolved. CDR1 SGHNT and CDR2 YENEEA come from the germline V gene. This CDR3 has 14 residues. Trimming took 11 bases from V and 0 from J, leaving 14 bases between them. In DNA, the CDR3 is TGTGCCTCTGCAGGTTCCAGCTCCTACAATGAGCAGTTCTTC. Protein sequence: CASAGSSSYNEQFF.

V and J are TRBV7-6 and TRBJ1-5, with 10 nucleotides matching TRBD1. With V trimmed by 4 bases and J by 3 bases, 3 bases remained unmatched. The CDR3 length is 15 residues. Germline values: CDR1 SGHVS, CDR2 FNYEAQ. Written as DNA, the CDR3 is TGTGCCAGCAGCTCCGGACAGGGGGTCAATCAGCCCCAGCATTTT. Residues: CASSSGQGVNQPQHF.

The sample holds a few counts of this clonotype. V usage is TRBV7-2 and J usage is TRBJ2-3; no firm D call. CDR1 is SGHTA and CDR2 is FQGNSA in the germline V gene. This CDR3 is built from 17 residues. Trimming cost V 1 base and J 6 bases, with 20 bases left between them. In DNA form, the CDR3 reads TGTGCCAGCAGCTTAGGGTTTAGCAAGTCCGTTGGGGATACGCAGTATTTT. Amino acid sequence: CASSLGFSKSVGDTQYF. The full variable domain, its missing parts supplied by reference TRBV7-2 and TRBJ2-3, is GAGVSQSPSNKVTEKGKDVELRCDPISGHTALYWYRQSLGQGLEFLIYFQGNSAPDKSGLPSDRFSAERTGGSVSTLTIQRTQQEDSAVYLCASSLGFSKSVGDTQYFGPGTRLTVL.

The sample holds a few counts of this clonotype. The chain has TRBV7-2 and TRBJ1-4; D is unresolved. Germline V gives CDR1 SGHTA, CDR2 FQGNSA. The CDR3 covers 13 residues. Deletions cut 5 bases from V and 8 bases from J, with 12 bases between. This CDR3 is CASSIVGGEKLFF. As DNA, the CDR3 is TGTGCCAGCAGCATCGTAGGTGGAGAAAAACTGTTTTTT.

The chain joins TRBV7-9 to TRBJ2-3; 10 nucleotides line up with TRBD1. The CDR3 extends over 16 amino acids. The germline CDR1 and CDR2 sequences are SEHNR and FQNEAQ (reference sequence). After removal of 4 bases from V and 3 bases from J, the junction contained 7 bases not matched to a gene. CDR3 amino acids: CASSSRTGGGTDTQYF. CDR3 sequence (DNA): TGTGCCAGCAGCTCGCGGACAGGGGGAGGAACAGATACGCAGTATTTT.

The J gene is TRBJ2-7, the V gene TRBV2; tentative D call: TRBD2 (5 bases). The V end lost 7 bases, the J end lost 3 bases, and 16 bases lay between the germline ends. The germline gives CDR1 SNHLY, CDR2 FYNNEI. This CDR3 contains 14 residues. The CDR3: CASKGGTDHYEQYF. Written as DNA, the CDR3 is TGTGCCAGCAAAGGAGGAACAGACCACTACGAGCAGTACTTC.

This clonotype was counted only a few times. This chain joins TRBV11-2 and TRBJ2-7; TRBD1 matches at 8 bases. The J segment lost 1 base and the V segment lost 0 bases, leaving 5 bases of the junction unmatched. This CDR3 region has 16 residues. Germline lookup yields CDR1 SGHAT and CDR2 FQNNGV. CDR3 amino acids: CASSLDHWDRSYEQYF. CDR3 coding DNA: TGTGCCAGCAGCTTAGATCATTGGGACAGGTCCTACGAGCAGTACTTC.

The CDR3 loop is CASSDGGGMTNEKLFF. The CDR3 coding sequence is TGTGCCAGCAGCGACGGGGGGGGCATGACTAATGAAAAACTGTTTTTT. The chain couples TRBV9 to TRBJ1-4; perhaps TRBD1 as D (6 bases). Trimming took 3 bases from V and 2 from J, leaving 14 bases between them. This CDR3 is 16 amino acids long. Per the germline V gene, CDR1 is SGDLS and CDR2 is YYNGEE.

This clonotype was observed a single time. V and J are TRBV28 and TRBJ1-5; D gene uncertain. The germline gives CDR1 MDHEN, CDR2 SYDVKM. CDR3 length equals 14 residues. Trimming cost V 5 bases and J 7 bases, with 15 bases left between them. The CDR3 sequence: CASSPPGQRQPQHF. The CDR3 region has the DNA TGTGCCAGCAGTCCACCGGGCCAGCGACAGCCCCAGCATTTT.

The gene calls are TRBV6-2 or TRBV6-3 and TRBJ2-2; D is undetermined. V was clipped by 7 bases and J by 13 bases, with 19 bases between them. Germline lookup yields CDR1 MNHEY and CDR2 SVGEGT. The CDR3 length is 13 residues. The chain's CDR3 is CASNVATGMGLFF. DNA of the CDR3: TGTGCCAGCAACGTGGCGACGGGTATGGGGCTGTTTTTT.

The rearrangement links TRBV2 to TRBJ1-4; D gene unclear. Per the germline V gene, CDR1 is SNHLY and CDR2 is FYNNEI. V gave up 8 bases and J gave up 1 base, with 11 bases separating them. The CDR3 loop spans 14 amino acids. This CDR3 is CASGYLGTNEKLFF. The CDR3 DNA is TGTGCCAGCGGTTATTTGGGAACTAATGAAAAACTGTTTTTT.

The genes are TRBV10-1 and TRBJ1-6; possible D gene TRBD1, 5 bases. The CDR3 spans 15 residues. Germline V gene lookup returns CDR1 WNHNN and CDR2 SYGVQD (reference sequence). With 6 bases removed from V and 3 bases from J, the gap between germline ends came to 12 bases. CDR3: CASRPGPNYNSPLHF. CDR3 nucleotides: TGCGCCAGCAGGCCGGGACCGAACTATAATTCACCCCTCCACTTT.

This chain links TRBV9 with TRBJ2-1; 7 bases are a match to TRBD2. Germline V CDR1 and CDR2: SGDLS, YYNGEE. Losses at the gene ends were 4 bases for V and 8 bases for J; bases not matched to a gene: 9. This CDR3 has 14 residues. The CDR3 is CASSSRNRGDEQFF. The CDR3 coding sequence is TGTGCCAGCAGCTCAAGAAATCGGGGGGATGAGCAGTTCTTC. Together with reference TRBV9 and TRBJ2-1, the CDR3 gives the full variable domain: DSGVTQTPKHLITATGQRVTLRCSPRSGDLSVYWYQQSLDQGLQFLIQYYNGEERAKGNILERFSAQQFPDLHSELNLSSLELGDSALYFCASSSRNRGDEQFFGPGTRLTVL.

This rearrangement joins TRBV27 to TRBJ2-3; D call uncertain. Germline lookup yields CDR1 MNHEY and CDR2 SMNVEV (reference sequence). This CDR3 has 15 amino acids. The V end lost 6 bases, the J end lost 2 bases, and 15 bases lay between the germline ends. In DNA form, the CDR3 reads TGTGCCAGCAGGCCGCGCGGAAGACACACAGATACGCAGTATTTT. Translation: CASRPRGRHTDTQYF.

The V and J genes are TRBV20-1 and TRBJ2-7, with 8 bases aligning to TRBD2. CDR1 and CDR2 (germline): DFQATT, SNEGSKA (reference sequence). V dropped 4 bases and J dropped 6; count of bases not matched to a gene: 8. This CDR3 is built from 13 residues. The CDR3 DNA follows: TGCAGTGCTAATAGCGGGACACCACCCGAGCAGTACTTC. Residues: CSANSGTPPEQYF.

The chain employs TRBV5-6 and TRBJ2-3; D may correspond to TRBD1 or TRBD2 (5 bases each). This CDR3 is built from 16 residues. With 2 bases removed from V and 5 bases from J, the gap between germline ends came to 18 bases. The germline gives CDR1 SGHDT, CDR2 YYEEEE. The CDR3 sequence: CASSFSPGPLGDTQYF. CDR3 DNA sequence: TGTGCCAGCAGCTTTTCCCCGGGGCCTTTGGGAGATACGCAGTATTTT.

The gene calls are TRBV7-2 and TRBJ1-6; 8 nucleotides agree with TRBD1. The CDR3 contains 16 residues. Trimming removed 1 base from V and 8 bases from J; junction bases left unmatched: 7. CDR1 and CDR2 (germline): SGHTA, FQGNSA. CDR3 loop: CASSLGGGQVYSPLHF. CDR3 DNA: TGTGCCAGCAGCTTAGGGGGGGGACAGGTATATTCACCCCTCCACTTT.

The CDR3 region is CASSSRDRGVEKLFF. In DNA, the CDR3 is TGTGCCAGTAGTAGCCGGGACAGGGGCGTTGAAAAACTGTTTTTT. The gene calls are TRBV19 and TRBJ1-4, with 10 bases aligning to TRBD1. J was trimmed by 7 bases and V by 4 bases; bases with no gene match: 6. This CDR3 has 15 residues. Per germline, CDR1 LNHDA and CDR2 SQIVND (reference sequence).

The table lists this clonotype with many counts. The chain is built from TRBV7-2 and TRBJ2-3; 10 bases match TRBD2. Losses at the gene ends were 4 bases for V and 2 bases for J; bases not matched to a gene: 3. The CDR3 contains 15 residues. The germline CDR1 and CDR2 sequences are SGHTA and FQGNSA. This CDR3 reads CASSSGLAVTDTQYF. The CDR3 coding sequence is TGTGCCAGCAGCTCCGGACTAGCGGTCACAGATACGCAGTATTTT.

The chain joins TRBV7-2 to TRBJ2-2; D is undetermined. Trimming took off 2 bases at V and 6 bases at J, with 10 bases between the two ends. The CDR3 is made up of 14 amino acids. CDR1 is SGHTA, CDR2 FQGNSA, per germline. Here the CDR3 DNA reads TGTGCCAGCAGCTTAAGTCCGCTCCCCGGGGAGCTGTTTTTT. This gives the protein CASSLSPLPGELFF. Together with reference TRBV7-2 and TRBJ2-2, the CDR3 gives the full variable domain: GAGVSQSPSNKVTEKGKDVELRCDPISGHTALYWYRQSLGQGLEFLIYFQGNSAPDKSGLPSDRFSAERTGGSVSTLTIQRTQQEDSAVYLCASSLSPLPGELFFGEGSRLTVL.

The chain uses TRBV6-5 and TRBJ2-5, with TRBD2 identical over 7 bases. Germline-derived CDR1 and CDR2 are MNHEY and SVGAGI. The CDR3 runs 16 residues. The ends lost 2 bases at V and 1 base at J; junction bases unmatched: 7. As DNA, the CDR3 is TGTGCCAGCAGTTACAGGGGAGGGGTGGGCCAAGAGACCCAGTACTTC. It is translated as CASSYRGGVGQETQYF.

CDR3 region: CASSGRFGSSYEQYF. The CDR3 coding sequence is TGTGCCAGCAGCGGGAGGTTCGGGAGCTCCTACGAGCAGTACTTC. The chain recombines TRBV7-2 with TRBJ2-7; a possible D gene is TRBD2 (6 bases). Trimming stripped 5 bases from V and 0 bases from J, with 14 bases between. The CDR3 spans 15 residues. Germline CDR1 SGHTA, CDR2 FQGNSA.

The V and J genes are TRBV12-3 or TRBV12-4 and TRBJ2-3, with D possibly matching TRBD2 (5 bases). This CDR3 has 14 amino acids. Deletions cut 7 bases from V and 1 base from J, with 12 bases between. The CDR3 DNA sequence: TGTGCCAGCAACGATAGGACTCGCACAGATACGCAGTATTTT. Its protein is CASNDRTRTDTQYF.

The chain uses TRBV6-2 or TRBV6-3 and TRBJ1-5; the D is unclear. V lost 5 bases and J lost 4, with 15 bases in between. CDR1 and CDR2 (germline): MNHEY, SVGEGT. CDR3 length equals 15 residues. The CDR3 region has the DNA TGTGCCAGCAGTCGAGGGTCGATGGGAAATCAGCCCCAGCATTTT. It is translated as CASSRGSMGNQPQHF.